This T cell receptor (beta chain) was captured in a study of blood T cell repertoires in COVID-19. For the study at large: Samples taken during acute and convalescent COVID-19 were collected in the United States, Italy and Spain.

Assay: immunoSEQ multiplex PCR; the TCRdb copy retains only in-frame clones and omits some. The sample has around 150,000 clones, approximately 80% seen once; the top ten hold approximately 6.5%. What was sequenced was peripheral blood. The TCR sequence derives from a human donor in a cohort sampled during active COVID-19.

The CDR3 DNA follows: TGCGCCAGCAGAAGAGGGGGTGGAGAGAATAATTCACCCCTCCACTTT. This encodes CASRRGGGENNSPLHF. The rearrangement links TRBV5-1 to TRBJ1-6; perhaps TRBD1 as D (6 bases). Germline V gene lookup returns CDR1 SGHRS and CDR2 YFSETQ. Trimming cost V 5 bases and J 5 bases, with 17 bases left between them. The CDR3 has 16 amino acids. The full variable domain, with the rest looked up from reference TRBV5-1 and TRBJ1-6, is KAGVTQTPRYLIKTRGQQVTLSCSPISGHRSVSWYQQTPGQGLQFLFEYFSETQRNKGNFPGRFSGRQFSNSRSEMNVSTLELGDSALYLCASRRGGGENNSPLHFGNGTRLTVT.